This T cell receptor beta chain was captured in a study of blood T cells in healthy people across ages. This clonotype was observed a few times. This CDR3 region has 13 residues. Germline trimming cut 3 bases from V and 8 bases from J; bases unmatched to any gene: 2. The germline CDR1 and CDR2 sequences are SQVTM and ANQGSEA. Through a sample-barcoded 5' primer and a J-beta primer mix, a second PCR was run for roughly 7 to 11 cycles. TCRdb re-called the 5' RACE reads with MiXCR, one entry per CDR3 protein. The sample has around 500,000 distinct CDR3 sequences, 40% to 50% seen once. The material sequenced was blood. The TCR originated in a man older than 75 in good health. This rearrangement joins TRBV29-1 to TRBJ2-1; 12 bases agree with TRBD2. The CDR3 nucleotides read TGCAGCGTTGACGGACTAGCGGGATATGAGCAGTTCTTC. Its translation is CSVDGLAGYEQFF.